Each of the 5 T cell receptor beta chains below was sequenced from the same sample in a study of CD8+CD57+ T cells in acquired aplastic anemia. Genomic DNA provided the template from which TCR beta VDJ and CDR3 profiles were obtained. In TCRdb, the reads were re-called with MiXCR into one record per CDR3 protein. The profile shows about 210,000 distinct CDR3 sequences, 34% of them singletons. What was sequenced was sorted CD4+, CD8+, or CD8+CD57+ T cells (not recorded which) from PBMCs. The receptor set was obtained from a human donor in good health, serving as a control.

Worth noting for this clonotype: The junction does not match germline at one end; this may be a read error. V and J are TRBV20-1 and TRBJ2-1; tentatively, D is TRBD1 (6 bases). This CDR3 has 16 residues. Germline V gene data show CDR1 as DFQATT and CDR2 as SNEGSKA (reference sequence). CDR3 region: CSAGDPRRGDYNEQFF. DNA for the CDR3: TGCAGTGCTGGAGACCCACGCAGGGGCGACTACAATGAGCAGTTCTTC.

The CDR3 loop is CATGTGGHSPITNEKLFF. CDR3 coding DNA: TGTGCCACCGGGACAGGGGGCCACTCTCCAATTACTAATGAAAAACTGTTTTTT. This chain links TRBV19 with TRBJ1-4; 12 bases are a match to TRBD1. Germline V CDR1 and CDR2: LNHDA, SQIVND (reference sequence). V dropped 10 bases and J dropped 2; count of bases not matched to a gene: 14. The CDR3 sequence is 18 residues long.

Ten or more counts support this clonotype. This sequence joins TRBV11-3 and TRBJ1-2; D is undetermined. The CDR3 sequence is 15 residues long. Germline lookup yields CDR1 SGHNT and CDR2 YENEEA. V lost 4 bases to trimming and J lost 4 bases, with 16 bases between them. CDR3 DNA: TGTGCCAGCAGCTCTCTCAAGATGGGTTTCTATGGCTACACCTTC. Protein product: CASSSLKMGFYGYTF.

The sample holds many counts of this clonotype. Here the CDR3 reads CSARSSGGPYNQETQYF. The CDR3 DNA reads TGCAGTGCTAGATCTAGCGGGGGGCCATACAACCAAGAGACCCAGTACTTC. The J gene is TRBJ2-5, the V gene TRBV20-1, with TRBD2 identical over 11 bases. The trim removed 2 bases at V and 0 bases at J, leaving 8 bases unmatched. The CDR3 has 17 amino acids. Germline V CDR1 and CDR2: DFQATT, SNEGSKA (reference sequence).

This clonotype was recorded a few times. In nucleotides, the CDR3 is TGTGCCAGCAGCCTGAGCGGGGGGTTATACAATGAGCAGTTCTTC. Protein: CASSLSGGLYNEQFF. The genes are TRBV5-6 and TRBJ2-1; 9 bases fit TRBD2. Germline V gene lookup returns CDR1 SGHDT and CDR2 YYEEEE. V dropped 4 bases and J dropped 4; count of bases not matched to a gene: 6. This CDR3 contains 15 residues.